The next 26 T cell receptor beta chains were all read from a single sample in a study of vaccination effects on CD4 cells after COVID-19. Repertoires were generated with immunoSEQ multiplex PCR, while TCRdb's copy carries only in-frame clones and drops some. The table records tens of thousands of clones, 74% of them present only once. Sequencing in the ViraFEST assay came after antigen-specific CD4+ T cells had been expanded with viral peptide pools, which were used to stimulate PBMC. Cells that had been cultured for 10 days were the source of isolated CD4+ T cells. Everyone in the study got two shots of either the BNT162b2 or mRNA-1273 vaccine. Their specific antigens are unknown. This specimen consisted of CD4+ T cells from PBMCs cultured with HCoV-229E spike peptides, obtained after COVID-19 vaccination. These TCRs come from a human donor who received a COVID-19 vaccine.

CDR3 sequence reads: CASSEWGFGSPLHF. The CDR3 nucleotides read TGTGCCAGCAGTGAGTGGGGGTTTGGTTCACCCCTCCACTTT. The chain has TRBV6-1 and TRBJ1-6; D is perhaps TRBD1 (5 bases). The length of the CDR3 is 14 residues. Germline V CDR1 and CDR2: MNHNS, SASEGT. Trimming pared 3 bases from V and 9 bases from J, leaving 12 bases between.

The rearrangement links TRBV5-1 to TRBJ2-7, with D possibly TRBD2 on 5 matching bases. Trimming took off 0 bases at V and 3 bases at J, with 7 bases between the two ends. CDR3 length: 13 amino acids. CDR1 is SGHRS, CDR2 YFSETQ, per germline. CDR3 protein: CASSLAAGYEQYV. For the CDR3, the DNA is TGCGCCAGCAGCTTGGCGGCGGGCTACGAGCAGTACGTC.

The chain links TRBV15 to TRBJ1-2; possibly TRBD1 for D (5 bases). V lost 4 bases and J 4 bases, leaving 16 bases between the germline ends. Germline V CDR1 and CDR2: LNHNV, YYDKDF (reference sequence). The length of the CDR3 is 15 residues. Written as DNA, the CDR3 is TGTGCCACCAGCACCGCCCTCGGGGCCGTCTATGGCTACACCTTC. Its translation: CATSTALGAVYGYTF.

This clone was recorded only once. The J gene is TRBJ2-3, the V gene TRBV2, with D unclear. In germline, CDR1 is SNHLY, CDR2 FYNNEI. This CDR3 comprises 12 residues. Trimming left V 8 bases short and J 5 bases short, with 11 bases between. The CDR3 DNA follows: TGTGCCAGCGGCTACCTTGGAGATACGCAGTATTTT. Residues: CASGYLGDTQYF.

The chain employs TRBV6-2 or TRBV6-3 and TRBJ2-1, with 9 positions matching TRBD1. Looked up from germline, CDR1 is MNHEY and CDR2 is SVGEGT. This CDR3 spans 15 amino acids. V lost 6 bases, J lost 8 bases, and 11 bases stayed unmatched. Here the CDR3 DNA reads TGTGCCAGCAGCGGCACCGGGACAGGGTCCTATGAGCAGTTCTTC. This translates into CASSGTGTGSYEQFF.

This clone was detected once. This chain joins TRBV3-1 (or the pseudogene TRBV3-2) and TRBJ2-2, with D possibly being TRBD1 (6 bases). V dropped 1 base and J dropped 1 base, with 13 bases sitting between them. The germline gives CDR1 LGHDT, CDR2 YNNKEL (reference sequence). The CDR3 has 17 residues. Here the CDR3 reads CASSQVGRGRNTGELFF. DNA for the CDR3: TGTGCCAGCAGCCAAGTGGGCAGGGGACGGAACACCGGGGAGCTGTTTTTT.

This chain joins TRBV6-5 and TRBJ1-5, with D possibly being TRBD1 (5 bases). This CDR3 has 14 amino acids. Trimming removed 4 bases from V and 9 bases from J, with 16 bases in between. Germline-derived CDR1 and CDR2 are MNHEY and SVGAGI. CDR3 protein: CASSWDRDGGPQHF. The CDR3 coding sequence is TGTGCCAGCAGTTGGGACCGCGACGGGGGGCCCCAGCATTTT.

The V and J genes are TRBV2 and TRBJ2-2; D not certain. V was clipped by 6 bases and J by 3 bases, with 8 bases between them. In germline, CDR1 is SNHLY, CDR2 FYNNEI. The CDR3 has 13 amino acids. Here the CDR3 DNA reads TGTGCCAGCAGGGTCGATTACACCGGGGAGCTGTTTTTT. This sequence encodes CASRVDYTGELFF. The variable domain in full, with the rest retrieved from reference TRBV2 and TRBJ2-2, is EPEVTQTPSHQVTQMGQEVILRCVPISNHLYFYWYRQILGQKVEFLVSFYNNEISEKSEIFDDQFSVERPDGSNFTLKIRSTKLEDSAMYFCASRVDYTGELFFGEGSRLTVL.

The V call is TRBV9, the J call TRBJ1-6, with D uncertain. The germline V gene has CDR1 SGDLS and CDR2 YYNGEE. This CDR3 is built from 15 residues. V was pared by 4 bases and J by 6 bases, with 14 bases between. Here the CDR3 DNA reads TGTGCCAGCAGCCCCGAGTTCCAGAGTAATTCACCCCTCCACTTT. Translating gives CASSPEFQSNSPLHF. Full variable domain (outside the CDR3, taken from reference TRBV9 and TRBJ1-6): DSGVTQTPKHLITATGQRVTLRCSPRSGDLSVYWYQQSLDQGLQFLIQYYNGEERAKGNILERFSAQQFPDLHSELNLSSLELGDSALYFCASSPEFQSNSPLHFGNGTRLTVT.

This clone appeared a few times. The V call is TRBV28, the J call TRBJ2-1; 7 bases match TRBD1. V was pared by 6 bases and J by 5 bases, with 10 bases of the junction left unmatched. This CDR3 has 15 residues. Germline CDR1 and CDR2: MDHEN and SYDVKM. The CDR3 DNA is TGTGCCAGCAGCAAGGCCGGGACAGTTAACAATGAGCAGTTCTTC. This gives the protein CASSKAGTVNNEQFF.

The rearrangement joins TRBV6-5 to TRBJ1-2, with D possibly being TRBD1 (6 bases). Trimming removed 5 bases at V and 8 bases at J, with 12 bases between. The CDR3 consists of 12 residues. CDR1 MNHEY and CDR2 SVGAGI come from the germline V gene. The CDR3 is CASSPGAGGYTF. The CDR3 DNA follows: TGTGCCAGCAGTCCGGGGGCTGGCGGCTACACCTTC.

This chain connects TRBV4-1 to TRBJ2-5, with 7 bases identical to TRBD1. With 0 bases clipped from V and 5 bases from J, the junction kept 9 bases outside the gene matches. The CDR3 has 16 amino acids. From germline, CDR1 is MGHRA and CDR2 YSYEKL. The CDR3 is CASSQEITGVRETQYF. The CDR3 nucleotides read TGCGCCAGCAGCCAAGAAATCACAGGGGTCCGTGAGACCCAGTACTTC.

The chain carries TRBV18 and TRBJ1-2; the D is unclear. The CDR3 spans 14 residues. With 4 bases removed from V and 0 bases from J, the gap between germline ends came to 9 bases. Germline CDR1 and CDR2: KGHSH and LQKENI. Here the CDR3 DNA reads TGTGCCAGCTCACAAAGGACCGCTAACTATGGCTACACCTTC. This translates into CASSQRTANYGYTF.

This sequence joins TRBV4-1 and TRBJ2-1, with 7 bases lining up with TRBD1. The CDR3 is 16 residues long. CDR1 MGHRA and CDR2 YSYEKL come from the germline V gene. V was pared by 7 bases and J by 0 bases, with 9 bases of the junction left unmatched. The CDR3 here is CASKGGYLSSYNEQFF. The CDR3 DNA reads TGCGCCAGCAAAGGGGGCTACCTGAGCTCCTACAATGAGCAGTTCTTC.

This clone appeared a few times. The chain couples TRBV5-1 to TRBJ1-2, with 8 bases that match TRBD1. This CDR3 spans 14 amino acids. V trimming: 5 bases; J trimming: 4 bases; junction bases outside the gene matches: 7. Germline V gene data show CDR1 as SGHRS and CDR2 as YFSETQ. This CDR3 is CASRGQGASYGYTF. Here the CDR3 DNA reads TGCGCCAGCAGAGGACAGGGCGCCTCCTATGGCTACACCTTC.

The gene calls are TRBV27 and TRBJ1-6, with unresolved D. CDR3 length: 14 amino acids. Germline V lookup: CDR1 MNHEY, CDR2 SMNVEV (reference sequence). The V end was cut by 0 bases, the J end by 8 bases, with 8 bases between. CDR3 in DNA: TGTGCCAGCAGTTTATCGCCAGGTTATTCACCCCTCCACTTT. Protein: CASSLSPGYSPLHF.

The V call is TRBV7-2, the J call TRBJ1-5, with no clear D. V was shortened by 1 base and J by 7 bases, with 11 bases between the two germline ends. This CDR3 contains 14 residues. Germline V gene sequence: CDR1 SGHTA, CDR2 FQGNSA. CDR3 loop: CASSLVFVSQPQHF. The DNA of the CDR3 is TGTGCCAGCAGCTTAGTTTTCGTCAGCCAGCCCCAGCATTTT.

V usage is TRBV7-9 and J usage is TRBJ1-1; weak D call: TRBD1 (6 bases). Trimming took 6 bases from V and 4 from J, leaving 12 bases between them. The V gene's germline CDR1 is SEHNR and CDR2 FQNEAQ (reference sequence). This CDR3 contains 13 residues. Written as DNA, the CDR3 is TGTGCCAGCAGGTACAGGGAGGGCACTGAAGCTTTCTTT. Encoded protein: CASRYREGTEAFF.

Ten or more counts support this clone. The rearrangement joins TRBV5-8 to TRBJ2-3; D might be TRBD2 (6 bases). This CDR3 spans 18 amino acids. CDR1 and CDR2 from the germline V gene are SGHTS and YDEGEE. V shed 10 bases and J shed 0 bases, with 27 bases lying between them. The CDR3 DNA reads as TGTGCCTCCCCGAATAATCCGGGGGAGACAGCTAGCACAGATACGCAGTATTTT. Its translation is CASPNNPGETASTDTQYF.

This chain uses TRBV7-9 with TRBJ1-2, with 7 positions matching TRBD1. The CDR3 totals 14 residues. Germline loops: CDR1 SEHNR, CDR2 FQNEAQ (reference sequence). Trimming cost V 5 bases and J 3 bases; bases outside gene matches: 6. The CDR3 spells CASSAGQGDYGYTF. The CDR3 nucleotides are TGTGCCAGCAGCGCCGGTCAGGGGGACTATGGCTACACCTTC.

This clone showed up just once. The CDR3 DNA is TGTGCCAGCAGCGCAGAGGGGGGGGTAGAGACCCAGTACTTC. Its protein product is CASSAEGGVETQYF. The rearrangement uses TRBV9 and TRBJ2-5; TRBD2 is a possible D gene (7 bases). V was pared by 3 bases and J by 4 bases, with 13 bases between. This CDR3 is 14 amino acids long. Germline values: CDR1 SGDLS, CDR2 YYNGEE.

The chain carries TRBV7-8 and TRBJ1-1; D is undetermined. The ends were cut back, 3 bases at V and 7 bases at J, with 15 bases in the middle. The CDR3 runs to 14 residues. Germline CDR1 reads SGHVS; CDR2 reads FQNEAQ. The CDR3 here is CASSLQPHLSEAFF. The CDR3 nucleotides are TGTGCCAGCAGCTTGCAGCCTCATCTCAGTGAAGCTTTCTTT.

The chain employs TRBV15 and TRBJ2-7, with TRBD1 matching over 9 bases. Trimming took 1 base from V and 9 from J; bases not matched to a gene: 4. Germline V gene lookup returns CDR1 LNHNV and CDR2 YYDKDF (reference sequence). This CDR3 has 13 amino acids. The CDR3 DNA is TGTGCCACCAGCAGAGGACAGGGGGAACGGCAGTACGTC. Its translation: CATSRGQGERQYV.

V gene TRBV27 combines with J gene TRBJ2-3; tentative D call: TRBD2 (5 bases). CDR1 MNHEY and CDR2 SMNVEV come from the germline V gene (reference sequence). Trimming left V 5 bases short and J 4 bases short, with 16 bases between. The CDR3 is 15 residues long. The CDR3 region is CASSLAPGLSDTQYF. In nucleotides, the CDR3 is TGTGCCAGCAGTCTCGCGCCCGGACTGTCAGATACGCAGTATTTT.

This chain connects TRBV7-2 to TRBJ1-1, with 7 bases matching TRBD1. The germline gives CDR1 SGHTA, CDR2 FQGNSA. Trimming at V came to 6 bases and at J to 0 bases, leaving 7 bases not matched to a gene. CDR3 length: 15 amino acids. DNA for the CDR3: TGTGCCAGCAGATATTCTCAGGGGGTGAACACTGAAGCTTTCTTT. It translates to CASRYSQGVNTEAFF.

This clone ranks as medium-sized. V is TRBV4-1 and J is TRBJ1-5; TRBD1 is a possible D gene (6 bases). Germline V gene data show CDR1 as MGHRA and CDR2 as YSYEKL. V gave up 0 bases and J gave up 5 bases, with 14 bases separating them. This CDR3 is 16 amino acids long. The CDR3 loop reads CASSQDGSQGYQPQHF. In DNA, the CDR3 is TGCGCCAGCAGCCAAGATGGATCACAGGGATATCAGCCCCAGCATTTT.